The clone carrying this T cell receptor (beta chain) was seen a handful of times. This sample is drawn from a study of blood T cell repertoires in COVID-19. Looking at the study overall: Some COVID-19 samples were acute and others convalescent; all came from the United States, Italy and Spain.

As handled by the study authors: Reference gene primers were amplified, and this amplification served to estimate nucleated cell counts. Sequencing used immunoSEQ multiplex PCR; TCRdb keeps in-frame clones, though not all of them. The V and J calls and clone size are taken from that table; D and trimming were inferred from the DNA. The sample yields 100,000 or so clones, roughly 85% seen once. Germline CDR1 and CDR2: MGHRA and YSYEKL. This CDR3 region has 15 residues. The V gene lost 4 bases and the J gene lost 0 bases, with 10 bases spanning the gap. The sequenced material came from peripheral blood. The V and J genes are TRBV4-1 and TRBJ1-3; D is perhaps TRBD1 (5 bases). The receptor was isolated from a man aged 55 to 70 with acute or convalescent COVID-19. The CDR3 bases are TGCGCCAGCAGCCCGACAGTTCACTCTGGAAACACCATATATTTT. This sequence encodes CASSPTVHSGNTIYF.